This note documents a single T cell receptor (beta chain) sequence. What it recognizes is unknown. V dropped 4 bases and J dropped 5; count of bases not matched to a gene: 8. The CDR3 runs to 14 residues. The germline CDR1 and CDR2 sequences are SGDLS and YYNGEE. The sample belongs to a study of a mutant IDH1 vaccine in newly diagnosed glioma. Across the study: Scheduled for weeks 1, 3, 5, 7, 11, 15, 19 and 23, eight vaccinations were given to patients. Patients under treatment included approximately 62% males and approximately 38% females and had a mean age of around 37 years. Study-wide findings and caveats: The vaccine induced immune responses, and these occurred in around 93% of patients.

The table came from immunoSEQ multiplex PCR; TCRdb's copy has only in-frame clones and leaves some out. The sample lists 55,000 or so clones; roughly 90% were seen once. Time point specified: week 11, during vaccination. Vaccination comprised doses that each held 300 ug of mutant IDH1 20-mer peptide, plus topical imiquimod. The chain has TRBV9 and TRBJ1-1, with TRBD1 matching 7 bases. This sequence originates from a man aged 50 or older with glioma. The material sequenced was PBMCs, taken from a glioma patient whose treatment included an IDH1 peptide vaccine. The CDR3 DNA is TGTGCCAGCAGCCCAATGACAGGGAGGACTGAAGCTTTCTTT. This sequence encodes CASSPMTGRTEAFF.